The 20 T cell receptor beta chains below come from one sample, sequenced in a study of blood T cells in healthy people across ages. Together with a sample-barcoded 5' primer, a J-beta primer mix was included in a second PCR lasting about 7 to 11 cycles. TCRdb fed the 5' RACE reads into MiXCR, producing one record per CDR3 protein. The data show around 820,000 distinct CDR3 sequences, 20% to 30% seen once. The same data also contributed to another study, on T cells of mothers and their children.

The sequencing sample was made of blood. The receptors here all came from a boy younger than 18 in good health.

The chain has TRBV5-5 and TRBJ2-2, with 11 bases matching TRBD2. The CDR3 spans 18 residues. Trimming took 2 bases from V and 0 from J; bases not matched to a gene: 6. CDR1 is SGHKS, CDR2 YYEKEE, per germline (reference sequence). CDR3: CASSLTIAGGANTGELFF. In DNA, the CDR3 is TGTGCCAGCAGCTTAACTATAGCGGGGGGGGCGAACACCGGGGAGCTGTTTTTT. The variable domain in full, completed from reference TRBV5-5 and TRBJ2-2, reads DAGVTQSPTHLIKTRGQQVTLRCSPISGHKSVSWYQQVLGQGPQFIFQYYEKEERGRGNFPDRFSARQFPNYSSELNVNALLLGDSALYLCASSLTIAGGANTGELFFGEGSRLTVL.

This clonotype was observed a few times. The rearrangement uses TRBV28 and TRBJ2-6, with 9 bases lining up with TRBD1. After removal of 10 bases from V and 2 bases from J, the junction contained 6 bases not matched to a gene. The CDR3 totals 15 residues. Germline-derived CDR1 and CDR2 are MDHEN and SYDVKM. CDR3 nucleotides: TGTGCCATCGAAACAGGGGGCGCTGGGGCCAACGTCCTGACTTTC. Residues: CAIETGGAGANVLTF.

This chain connects TRBV18 to TRBJ2-5, with 11 bases aligning to TRBD1. V shed 3 bases, J shed 5 bases, and the junction held 5 bases outside the gene matches. The CDR3 is 15 amino acids. Germline CDR1 reads KGHSH; CDR2 reads LQKENI. CDR3 amino acids: CASSPGQGATETQYF. CDR3 nucleotides: TGTGCCAGCTCACCTGGACAGGGGGCAACGGAGACCCAGTACTTC.

The V call is TRBV4-1, the J call TRBJ2-3; 7 nucleotides match TRBD1. V was pared by 3 bases and J by 3 bases, with 12 bases of the junction left unmatched. Germline V gene lookup returns CDR1 MGHRA and CDR2 YSYEKL. This CDR3 has 17 residues. Here the CDR3 DNA reads TGCGCCAGCAGCCACTTATTAAAGGGGGCTAGGACAGATACGCAGTATTTT. Its translation is CASSHLLKGARTDTQYF.

This chain links TRBV14 with TRBJ2-1; 7 bases are shared with TRBD2. In germline, CDR1 is SGHDN, CDR2 FVKESK. CDR3 length: 16 residues. V lost 0 bases to trimming and J lost 6 bases; unmatched junction nucleotides: 8. CDR3 bases: TGTGCCAGCAGCCAAGAGGGTCTAGCGGATCTCAATGAGCAGTTCTTC. Translated: CASSQEGLADLNEQFF.

The V and J genes are TRBV4-3 and TRBJ2-3, with TRBD2 matching over 9 bases. The length of the CDR3 is 18 residues. From germline, CDR1 is LGHNA and CDR2 YSLEER. The ends lost 0 bases at V and 0 bases at J; junction bases unmatched: 7. The CDR3 sequence is CASSQDKASGTSTDTQYF. CDR3 coding DNA: TGCGCCAGCAGCCAAGATAAGGCTAGCGGGACTAGCACAGATACGCAGTATTTT.

This chain links TRBV10-3 with TRBJ2-1, with D possibly being TRBD2 (7 bases). Gene TRBJ2-7 matches the end of the DNA better, so the J call may be wrong. The CDR3 length is 13 residues. Germline V gene lookup returns CDR1 ENHRY and CDR2 SYGVKD. The CDR3 loop reads CAISAGGPYEQYF. Here the CDR3 DNA reads TGTGCCATCAGTGCCGGGGGGCCTTACGAGCAGTACTTC.

This clonotype was detected a few times. A junction boundary mismatches the germline segment, possibly from a read error. The V call is TRBV28, the J call TRBJ2-1; 7 bases are shared with TRBD2. This CDR3 has 15 amino acids. Per germline, CDR1 MDHEN and CDR2 SYDVKM. The CDR3 bases are TGTGCCAGCAGTTTAAGTCGGACTAGTGGAATTGAGCAGTGCTTC. Encoded protein: CASSLSRTSGIEQCF.

This clonotype was counted only a few times. The rearrangement uses TRBV28 and TRBJ1-2; 9 bases are shared with TRBD1. Germline assignment: CDR1 MDHEN and CDR2 SYDVKM. The CDR3 length is 18 residues. V lost 4 bases, J lost 2 bases, and 14 bases stayed unmatched. The DNA for the CDR3 is TGTGCCAGCAGTTCTAAACGCTTCTCGACAGGGGGAAACTATGGCTACACCTTC. Translated, it gives CASSSKRFSTGGNYGYTF.

This clonotype occurred a few times. The rearrangement links TRBV6-5 to TRBJ2-7; D unresolved. CDR1 and CDR2 from the germline V gene are MNHEY and SVGAGI. This CDR3 is 13 amino acids long. Trimming took off 2 bases at V and 5 bases at J, with 10 bases between the two ends. DNA for the CDR3: TGTGCCAGCAGTTACGTACATGGGGACGAGCAGTACTTC. This translates into CASSYVHGDEQYF.

With respect to this clonotype: In this CDR3 the conserved last residue, phenylalanine or tryptophan, is missing, so a read error is likely. The chain joins TRBV9 to TRBJ2-1; TRBD2 matches at 12 bases. The CDR3 spans 15 residues. Germline lookup yields CDR1 SGDLS and CDR2 YYNGEE. Trimming took 4 bases from V and 6 from J; bases not matched to a gene: 5. CDR3 sequence: CASSSGTSGSNEQFL. The CDR3 DNA sequence: TGTGCCAGCAGCTCCGGGACTAGCGGGTCCAATGAGCAGTTCTTG.

The chain carries TRBV21-1 and TRBJ2-7; the table's D call of TRBD2 was not tested on the DNA. TRBV21-1 is shown as a pseudogene. CDR3 length: 13 amino acids. CDR3 protein: CASREGESYEQYF. The CDR3 DNA sequence: TGTGCCAGCAGGGAGGGGGAGTCCTACGAGCAGTACTTC.

The chain recombines TRBV5-4 with TRBJ2-7; D remains unclear. CDR1 SGHNT and CDR2 YYREEE come from the germline V gene (reference sequence). The CDR3 is made up of 15 amino acids. V lost 3 bases and J lost 5, with 18 bases in between. Here the CDR3 DNA reads TGTGCCAGCAGCTACTTGGGTCTTCAGGAAGACGAGCAGTACTTC. This encodes CASSYLGLQEDEQYF.

V gene TRBV9 combines with J gene TRBJ2-1; the D gene is possibly TRBD2 (6 bases). V was pared by 0 bases and J by 8 bases, with 12 bases between. The CDR3 runs 14 residues. Germline V gene lookup returns CDR1 SGDLS and CDR2 YYNGEE. Here the CDR3 DNA reads TGTGCCAGCAGCGTAGGGTGGGGGGTCCATGAGCAGTTCTTC. Amino acid sequence: CASSVGWGVHEQFF.

This chain connects TRBV28 to TRBJ1-1, with D possibly being TRBD1 (5 bases). In germline, CDR1 is MDHEN, CDR2 SYDVKM. Trimming left V 8 bases short and J 0 bases short, with 10 bases between. There are 13 residues in the CDR3. The CDR3, as DNA: TGTGCCAGCCAGGGCAGAATGAACACTGAAGCTTTCTTT. Translated: CASQGRMNTEAFF.

The rearrangement uses TRBV6-2 or TRBV6-3 and TRBJ2-6; D is uncertain. This CDR3 has 15 amino acids. Per the germline V gene, CDR1 is MNHEY and CDR2 is SVGEGT. V lost 8 bases, J lost 1 base, and 12 bases lay in between. The CDR3 DNA is TGTGCCAGCGCAGAACAGCCATCTGGGGCCAACGTCCTGACTTTC. Translating it yields CASAEQPSGANVLTF.

This clonotype was observed a few times. The chain recombines TRBV20-1 with TRBJ2-5; 7 bases fit TRBD1. The J call may be faulty, since TRBJ2-7 better matches the DNA end. Germline CDR1 DFQATT, CDR2 SNEGSKA (reference sequence). The CDR3 extends over 18 amino acids. As DNA, the CDR3 is TGCAGTGCTAGATCCCGCGTCCGACAGGGCGGAATCTCATACGAGCAGTACTTC. Amino acid sequence: CSARSRVRQGGISYEQYF.

This clonotype was seen only a few times. The V call is TRBV5-1, the J call TRBJ2-7; 10 bases agree with TRBD2. Germline V CDR1 and CDR2: SGHRS, YFSETQ. Unmatched junction bases numbered 11, after V lost 1 base and J lost 4 bases. This CDR3 is built from 17 residues. CDR3 loop: CASSLMVAGGRMYEQYF. The CDR3 nucleotides are TGCGCCAGCAGCTTGATGGTAGCGGGAGGTCGTATGTACGAGCAGTACTTC.

This rearrangement joins TRBV27 to TRBJ2-1; TRBD2 might be the D (6 bases). The germline CDR1 and CDR2 sequences are MNHEY and SMNVEV (reference sequence). The CDR3 sequence is 17 residues long. Between the trimmed V and J ends, which lost 2 bases and 0 bases, there was a span of 14 bases. Here the CDR3 DNA reads TGTGCCAGCAGTTTAAGCCCGGGACTCTTCTCCTACAATGAGCAGTTCTTC. This encodes CASSLSPGLFSYNEQFF.

This clonotype came up a few times. This chain connects TRBV28 to TRBJ2-5, with 7 bases fitting TRBD2. Judging by the DNA end, TRBJ2-7 fits better; the J call may be wrong. Per the germline V gene, CDR1 is MDHEN and CDR2 is SYDVKM. This CDR3 is built from 16 residues. DNA for the CDR3: TGTGCCAGCAGTTTAAACCCCTCGACTAGCCTTCACGAGCAGTACTTC. Translating it yields CASSLNPSTSLHEQYF.